The TCR beta chain described here comes from a study of cytomegalovirus exposure and HLA in healthy donors. Study-wide results and limits: Later findings reportedly placed an Asian-associated ancestry cluster below the approximately 630-donor mean for N-insertions. The study labeled under 200 TCR beta chains cytomegalovirus-associated.

Germline assignment: CDR1 SGHDT and CDR2 YYEEEE. The CDR3 has 15 residues. Losses at the gene ends were 5 bases for V and 2 bases for J; bases not matched to a gene: 6. PCR was performed using 60 Vbeta and 13 Jbeta primers. In the original processing: Approximately 12 million of some 80 million unique TCR beta chains were shared, per a later count. The protocol was immunoSEQ multiplex PCR, while the TCRdb copy is restricted to in-frame clones and leaves out a portion. V, J and clone size are taken as reported in that table, and D and trimming were inferred from the DNA itself. The sample has over 90,000 clones, under 80% seen once. As concerns this clone: Its antigen is not identified.

The material sequenced was PBMCs. This TCR derives from a woman younger than 30 in good health and CMV-seropositive. The chain recombines TRBV5-6 with TRBJ2-2; 7 bases fit TRBD1. CDR3 coding DNA: TGTGCCAGCAGAGGTACAGGGGCAAACACCGGGGAGCTGTTTTTT. This codes for CASRGTGANTGELFF.